This T cell receptor beta chain emerged from a study of T-cell memory formation after mild COVID-19. Overall study: Clustering of TCRs was largely donor specific. Whole-study results and caveats: Researchers found some responding clones in pre-infection memory, a sign that cross-reactive memory joined.

Between the trimmed V and J ends, which lost 4 bases and 1 base, there was a span of 20 bases. The CDR3 spans 17 residues. Germline values: CDR1 SGHDT, CDR2 YYEEEE. The authors produced TCR alpha and TCR beta cDNA libraries with sample barcodes and UMIs by 5'RACE using constant-segment primers. Each CDR3 protein gets one entry after TCRdb re-called the 5' RACE reads with MiXCR. The sample has more than 350,000 distinct CDR3 sequences, more than 20% seen once. Comments on this clonotype: Its matching antigen is unknown.

The origin of this receptor is an adult woman who had mild COVID-19 (a few samples of this study predate the infection). Cell type and time point are not known. The sequencing sample was made of PBMCs or a T cell subset sorted from them (not recorded which). The chain employs TRBV5-6 and TRBJ1-1; maybe TRBD1 (6 bases). In nucleotides, the CDR3 is TGTGCCAGCAGCCCTGGACAGTTTCTGGGATGGAACACTGAAGCTTTCTTT. Protein: CASSPGQFLGWNTEAFF.